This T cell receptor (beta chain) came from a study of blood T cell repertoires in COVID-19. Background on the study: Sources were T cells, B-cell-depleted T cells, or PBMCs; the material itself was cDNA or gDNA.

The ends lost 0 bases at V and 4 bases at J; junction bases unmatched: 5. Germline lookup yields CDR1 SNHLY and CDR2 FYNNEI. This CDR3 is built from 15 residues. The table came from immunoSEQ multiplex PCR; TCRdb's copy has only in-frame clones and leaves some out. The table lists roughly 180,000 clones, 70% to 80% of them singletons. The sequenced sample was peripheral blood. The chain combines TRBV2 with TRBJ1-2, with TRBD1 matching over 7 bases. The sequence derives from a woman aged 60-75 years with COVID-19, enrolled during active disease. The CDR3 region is CASSEAGTGAYGYTF. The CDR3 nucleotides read TGTGCCAGCAGTGAAGCCGGTACAGGGGCCTATGGCTACACCTTC. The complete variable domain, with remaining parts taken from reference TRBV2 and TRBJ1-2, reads EPEVTQTPSHQVTQMGQEVILRCVPISNHLYFYWYRQILGQKVEFLVSFYNNEISEKSEIFDDQFSVERPDGSNFTLKIRSTKLEDSAMYFCASSEAGTGAYGYTFGSGTRLTVV.